This T cell receptor (beta chain) is from a study of T-cell memory formation after mild COVID-19. Study findings and constraints: There was a balanced CD4/CD8 profile in clones contracting day 15 to 85, and later expanders leaned CD4+.

TCRdb analysed the 5' RACE reads with MiXCR anew, one entry per CDR3 protein. The data hold 450,000 to 650,000 distinct CDR3 sequences, with less than 25% observed a single time. As for this clonotype: Its specificity is unknown.

The CDR3 totals 14 residues. The germline V gene has CDR1 MNHNY and CDR2 SVGAGI (reference sequence). V lost 4 bases, J lost 7 bases, and 9 bases stayed unmatched. The source is an adult woman who had mild COVID-19 (a few samples of this study predate the infection). Cell type and time point are not known. This chain uses TRBV6-6 with TRBJ1-2; TRBD1 matches 7 bases. Sequenced: PBMCs or a T cell subset sorted from them (not recorded which). This CDR3 reads CASSSTGRKSGYTF. In nucleotides, the CDR3 is TGTGCCAGCAGTTCGACAGGGAGGAAATCTGGCTACACCTTC.